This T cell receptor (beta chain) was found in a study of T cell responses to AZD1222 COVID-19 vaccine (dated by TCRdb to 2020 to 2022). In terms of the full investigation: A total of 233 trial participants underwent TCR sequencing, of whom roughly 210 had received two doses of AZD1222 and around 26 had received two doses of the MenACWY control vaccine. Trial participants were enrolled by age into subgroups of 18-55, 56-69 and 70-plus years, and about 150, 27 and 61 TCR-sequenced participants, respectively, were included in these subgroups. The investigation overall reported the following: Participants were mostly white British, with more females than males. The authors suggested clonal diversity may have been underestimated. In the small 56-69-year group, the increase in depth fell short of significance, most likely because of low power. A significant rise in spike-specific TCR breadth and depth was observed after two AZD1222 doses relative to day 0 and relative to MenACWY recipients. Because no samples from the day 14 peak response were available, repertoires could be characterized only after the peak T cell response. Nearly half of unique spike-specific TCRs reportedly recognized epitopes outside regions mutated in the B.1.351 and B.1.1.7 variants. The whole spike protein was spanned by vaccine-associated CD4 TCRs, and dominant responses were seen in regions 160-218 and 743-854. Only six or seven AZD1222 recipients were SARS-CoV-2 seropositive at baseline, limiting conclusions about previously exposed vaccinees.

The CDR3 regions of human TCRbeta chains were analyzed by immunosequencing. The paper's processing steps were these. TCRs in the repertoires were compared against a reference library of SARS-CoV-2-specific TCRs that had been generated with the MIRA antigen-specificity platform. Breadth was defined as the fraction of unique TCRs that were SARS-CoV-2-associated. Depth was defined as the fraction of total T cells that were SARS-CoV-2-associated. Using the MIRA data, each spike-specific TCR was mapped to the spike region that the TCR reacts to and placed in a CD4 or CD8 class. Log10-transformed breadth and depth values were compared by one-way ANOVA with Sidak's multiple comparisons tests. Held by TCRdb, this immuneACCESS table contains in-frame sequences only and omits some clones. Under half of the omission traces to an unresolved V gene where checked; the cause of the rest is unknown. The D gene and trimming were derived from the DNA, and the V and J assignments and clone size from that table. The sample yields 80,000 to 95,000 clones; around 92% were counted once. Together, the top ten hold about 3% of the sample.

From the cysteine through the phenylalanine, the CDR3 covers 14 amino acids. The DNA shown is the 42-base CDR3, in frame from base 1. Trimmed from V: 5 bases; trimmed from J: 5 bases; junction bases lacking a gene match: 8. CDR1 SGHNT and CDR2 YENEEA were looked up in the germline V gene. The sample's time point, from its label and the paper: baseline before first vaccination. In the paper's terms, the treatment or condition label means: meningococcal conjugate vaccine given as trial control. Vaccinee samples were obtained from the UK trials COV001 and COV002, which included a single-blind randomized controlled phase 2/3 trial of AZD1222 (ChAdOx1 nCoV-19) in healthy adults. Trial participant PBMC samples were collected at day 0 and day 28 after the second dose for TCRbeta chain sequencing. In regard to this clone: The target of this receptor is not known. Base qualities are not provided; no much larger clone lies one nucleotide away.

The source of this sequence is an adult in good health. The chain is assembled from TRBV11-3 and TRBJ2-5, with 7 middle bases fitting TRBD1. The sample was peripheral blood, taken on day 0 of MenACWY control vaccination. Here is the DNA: TGTGCCAGCAGCAGACAGGGAATGGTCGAGACCCAGTACTTC. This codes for CASSRQGMVETQYF.